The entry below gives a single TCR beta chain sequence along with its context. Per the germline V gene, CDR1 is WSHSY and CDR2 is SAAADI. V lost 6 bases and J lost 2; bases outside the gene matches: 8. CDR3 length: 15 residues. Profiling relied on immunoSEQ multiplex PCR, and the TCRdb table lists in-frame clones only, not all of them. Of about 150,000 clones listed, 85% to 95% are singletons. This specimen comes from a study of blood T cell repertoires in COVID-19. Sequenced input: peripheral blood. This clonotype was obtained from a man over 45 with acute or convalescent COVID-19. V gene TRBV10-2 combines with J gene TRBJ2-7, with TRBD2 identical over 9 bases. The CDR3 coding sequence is TGCGCCAGCAGGGCTAGCGGGGATCCAACCTACGAGCAGTACTTC. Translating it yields CASRASGDPTYEQYF.